These 28 T cell receptor beta chains came from one sample sequenced in a study of vaccination and CD4 T cells after COVID-19. MiXCR, applied by TCRdb to the PCR reads, yields one record per CDR3 protein. The sample has about 15,000 distinct CDR3 sequences, 69% seen once. Sequenced material: CD4+ T cells from blood, taken after SARS-CoV-2 vaccination. These receptors originate from a human donor who had recovered from COVID-19.

The chain couples TRBV5-1 to TRBJ2-1; TRBD2 aligns across 9 bases. Germline lookup yields CDR1 SGHRS and CDR2 YFSETQ. The CDR3 covers 16 residues. The J segment lost 4 bases and the V segment lost 4 bases, leaving 9 bases of the junction unmatched. The CDR3 here is CASSPKAGGPYNEQFF. CDR3 coding DNA: TGCGCCAGCAGCCCCAAGGCGGGAGGGCCGTACAATGAGCAGTTCTTC.

This rearrangement joins TRBV2 to TRBJ1-5, with TRBD1 as a possible D gene (5 bases). The CDR3 extends over 14 amino acids. V was trimmed by 8 bases and J by 6 bases, leaving 17 bases between them. Germline-derived CDR1 and CDR2 are SNHLY and FYNNEI. The CDR3 DNA sequence: TGTGCCAGCTCGGAGGAGCTGGGGGGTCAGCCCCAGCATTTT. It yields the protein CASSEELGGQPQHF.

In DNA form, the CDR3 reads TGTGCCAGCCCGCCGAGACAGGGTATTGTTGCTGAAGCTTTCTTT. Protein sequence: CASPPRQGIVAEAFF. The chain couples TRBV28 to TRBJ1-1; 7 positions match TRBD1. CDR3 length: 15 amino acids. Germline assignment: CDR1 MDHEN and CDR2 SYDVKM. With V trimmed by 8 bases and J by 6 bases, 15 bases remained unmatched.

V gene TRBV19 combines with J gene TRBJ1-2; D is possibly TRBD1 (5 bases). The germline CDR1 and CDR2 sequences are LNHDA and SQIVND (reference sequence). Between the trimmed V and J ends, which lost 1 base and 0 bases, there was a span of 12 bases. This CDR3 has 16 amino acids. In DNA form, the CDR3 reads TGTGCCAGTAGTATAGGAGGGGCGCAAGCTAACTATGGCTACACCTTC. This sequence encodes CASSIGGAQANYGYTF.

The rearrangement joins TRBV6-1 to TRBJ2-1; D possibly corresponds to TRBD2 (6 bases). The V gene's germline CDR1 is MNHNS and CDR2 SASEGT. V lost 3 bases, J lost 12 bases, and 15 bases lay in between. The CDR3 contains 13 residues. CDR3 DNA: TGTGCCAGCAGTGATGAGGGCGGGAACCGGCAGTTCTTC. Protein sequence: CASSDEGGNRQFF.

The sample holds one count of this clonotype. The chain has TRBV4-1 and TRBJ2-7; 9 bases are shared with TRBD2. This CDR3 is built from 16 residues. Germline values: CDR1 MGHRA, CDR2 YSYEKL. Germline trimming cut 4 bases from V and 4 bases from J; bases unmatched to any gene: 11. The CDR3 DNA follows: TGCGCCAGCAGCCGTTTACTTACTAGCGGGCAGTACGAGCAGTACTTC. Amino acids: CASSRLLTSGQYEQYF.

The chain employs TRBV6-1 and TRBJ2-3; 8 bases agree with TRBD2. V lost 6 bases to trimming and J lost 6 bases; unmatched junction nucleotides: 8. The CDR3 has 14 amino acids. CDR1 is MNHNS and CDR2 is SASEGT in the germline V gene. CDR3 nucleotides: TGTGCCAGCAGCCCAGCGGGAGTTCGGGATACGCAGTATTTT. It encodes CASSPAGVRDTQYF.

The V call is TRBV29-1, the J call TRBJ2-1; D remains unclear. The tail of the sequence fits TRBJ2-7 better, so the J call may be wrong. Germline CDR1 and CDR2: SQVTM and ANQGSEA. CDR3 length: 13 residues. This chain's CDR3 is CSAGGSSFGEQYF. CDR3 in DNA: TGCAGCGCTGGTGGATCCTCCTTCGGCGAGCAGTACTTC.

The rearrangement uses TRBV28 and TRBJ1-2; D not certain. Germline-derived CDR1 and CDR2 are MDHEN and SYDVKM. The CDR3 has 13 amino acids. V shed 7 bases and J shed 3 bases, with 12 bases lying between them. The CDR3 loop is CASTRNQDYGYTF. The CDR3 DNA is TGTGCCAGCACACGGAATCAGGACTATGGCTACACCTTC.

The CDR3 reads CSAGQGTQPQHF. For the CDR3, the DNA is TGCAGTGCTGGACAGGGAACTCAGCCCCAGCATTTT. This chain links TRBV20-1 with TRBJ1-5; 8 bases fit TRBD1. CDR3 length: 12 residues. The junction had 3 bases not matched to a gene; V was cut back by 5 bases and J by 6 bases. CDR1 is DFQATT, CDR2 SNEGSKA, per germline (reference sequence).

V gene TRBV7-3 combines with J gene TRBJ2-2; TRBD2 matches at 10 bases. V was clipped by 4 bases and J by 8 bases; unmatched bases: 10. The CDR3 contains 16 residues. Germline V CDR1 and CDR2: SGHTA, FQGTGA. The chain's CDR3 is CASSSQASGSAGELFF. The CDR3, as DNA: TGTGCCAGCAGCTCACAAGCTAGCGGGAGTGCTGGGGAGCTGTTTTTT.

In its sample, this clonotype was seen a few times. The genes are TRBV27 and TRBJ1-6, with a tentative D call TRBD1 (6 bases). The V and J ends lost 2 bases and 10 bases respectively, with 21 bases between them. The CDR3 is 17 amino acids. Germline CDR1 is MNHEY and CDR2 is SMNVEV (reference sequence). The CDR3 bases are TGTGCCAGCAGTTTAGAAATAGGGGGAGGTCCCCACTCACCCCTCCACTTT. It codes for CASSLEIGGGPHSPLHF.

The chain uses TRBV12-3 or TRBV12-4 and TRBJ1-5, with 8 bases that match TRBD1. Germline trimming cut 6 bases from V and 1 base from J; bases unmatched to any gene: 11. The CDR3 has 17 amino acids. The DNA for the CDR3 is TGTGCCAGCAGACTTGACAGGGGTCAGGGCAGCAATCAGCCCCAGCATTTT. This codes for CASRLDRGQGSNQPQHF.

The CDR3, as DNA: TGCAGTGCTAGCGGACTAGCGGGAGCGGAGGCCAACGTCCTGACTTTC. Amino acids: CSASGLAGAEANVLTF. The genes are TRBV20-1 and TRBJ2-6; 13 nucleotides agree with TRBD2. CDR3 length: 16 amino acids. Germline V gives CDR1 DFQATT, CDR2 SNEGSKA (reference sequence). V was pared by 3 bases and J by 6 bases, with 5 bases of the junction left unmatched.

The chain employs TRBV27 and TRBJ1-1, with D tentatively TRBD1 (5 bases). The CDR3 totals 14 residues. CDR1 and CDR2 (germline): MNHEY, SMNVEV (reference sequence). The V gene lost 4 bases and the J gene lost 4 bases, with 13 bases spanning the gap. CDR3 amino acids: CASSSGTSGTEAFF. As DNA, the CDR3 is TGTGCCAGCAGTTCAGGGACGTCGGGCACTGAAGCTTTCTTT.

The gene calls are TRBV21-1 and TRBJ2-5. TRBV21-1 is termed a pseudogene. The CDR3 length is 10 residues. The CDR3 DNA reads as TGTGCCAGCAGCAAAGAGACCCAGTACTTC. Translation gives CASSKETQYF.

The chain has TRBV19 and TRBJ2-1; tentatively, D is TRBD1 (7 bases). V shed 4 bases and J shed 5 bases, with 15 bases lying between them. There are 15 residues in the CDR3. Germline loops: CDR1 LNHDA, CDR2 SQIVND (reference sequence). CDR3 sequence (DNA): TGTGCCAGTAGTACCCGGAGGGACAGCAACAATGAGCAGTTCTTC. As protein: CASSTRRDSNNEQFF. Full variable domain (remainder filled in from reference TRBV19 and TRBJ2-1): DGGITQSPKYLFRKEGQNVTLSCEQNLNHDAMYWYRQDPGQGLRLIYYSQIVNDFQKGDIAEGYSVSREKKESFPLTVTSAQKNPTAFYLCASSTRRDSNNEQFFGPGTRLTVL.

This clonotype is deemed medium-sized. The rearrangement uses TRBV27 and TRBJ1-6; D unclear. This CDR3 contains 14 residues. Trimming took 6 bases from V and 6 from J, leaving 12 bases between them. Germline V CDR1 and CDR2: MNHEY, SMNVEV (reference sequence). CDR3 nucleotide sequence: TGTGCCAGCAGAAGGCGACTGATTAATTCACCCCTCCACTTT. Its protein is CASRRRLINSPLHF.

This clonotype turned up a few times. The CDR3 bases are TGTGCCAGCAGTTTTCGAGTGACTAATCAATGGAGCAATCAGCCCCAGCATTTT. Protein sequence: CASSFRVTNQWSNQPQHF. The J gene is TRBJ1-5, the V gene TRBV27; D not certain. The CDR3 runs 18 residues. Germline CDR1 is MNHEY and CDR2 is SMNVEV (reference sequence). V was shortened by 3 bases and J by 1 base, with 19 bases between the two germline ends.

This chain uses TRBV10-3 with TRBJ2-2; D is undetermined. Per germline, CDR1 ENHRY and CDR2 SYGVKD. Trimming shortened V by 0 bases and J by 2 bases, and 10 bases separated the two germline ends. The CDR3 length is 16 residues. CDR3 DNA: TGTGCCATCAGTGAGTCACACAATTTAAACACCGGGGAGCTGTTTTTT. Translating it yields CAISESHNLNTGELFF.

The chain combines TRBV5-6 with TRBJ2-2; D is unclear. Trimming took 2 bases from V and 4 from J, leaving 9 bases between them. CDR1 and CDR2 (germline): SGHDT, YYEEEE. The CDR3 consists of 14 residues. CDR3: CASSFRWATGELFF. DNA for the CDR3: TGTGCCAGCAGCTTTCGTTGGGCCACCGGGGAGCTGTTTTTT.

The chain combines TRBV7-8 with TRBJ1-1; D call uncertain. Per germline, CDR1 SGHVS and CDR2 FQNEAQ. Trimming shortened V by 6 bases and J by 4 bases, and 15 bases separated the two germline ends. The CDR3 spans 14 residues. The CDR3 protein is CASRATRYVTEAFF. The CDR3 coding sequence is TGTGCCAGCAGGGCCACACGGTACGTCACTGAAGCTTTCTTT.

This chain connects TRBV19 to TRBJ2-5; no reliable D call. V gave up 3 bases and J gave up 4 bases, with 9 bases separating them. Germline V gene sequence: CDR1 LNHDA, CDR2 SQIVND (reference sequence). CDR3 size: 13 residues. In DNA form, the CDR3 reads TGTGCCAGTAGTATGACCCGTAGAGAGACCCAGTACTTC. It specifies CASSMTRRETQYF.

The rearrangement uses TRBV7-9 and TRBJ2-7; 9 bases are shared with TRBD1. The trim removed 7 bases at V and 2 bases at J, leaving 15 bases unmatched. Per the germline V gene, CDR1 is SEHNR and CDR2 is FQNEAQ (reference sequence). This CDR3 spans 17 amino acids. Here the CDR3 DNA reads TGTGCCAGCAACCAGGGACAGGGTGTGGGCGACACCTACGAGCAGTACTTC. It is translated as CASNQGQGVGDTYEQYF.

In its sample, this clonotype was seen a few times. The chain has TRBV4-2 and TRBJ1-2, with D perhaps TRBD1 (6 bases). The CDR3 runs to 15 residues. The V end was cut by 0 bases, the J end by 0 bases, with 8 bases between. The germline CDR1 and CDR2 sequences are LGHNA and YNFKEQ. The CDR3 sequence is CASSQDPGANYGYTF. CDR3 sequence (DNA): TGTGCCAGCAGCCAAGACCCAGGGGCTAACTATGGCTACACCTTC.

This sequence joins TRBV20-1 and TRBJ2-3, with D perhaps TRBD1 (7 bases). There are 16 residues in the CDR3. Trimming removed 4 bases at V and 1 base at J, with 18 bases between. The germline CDR1 and CDR2 sequences are DFQATT and SNEGSKA (reference sequence). The CDR3 sequence: CSAMDRRGLGTDTQYF. Written as DNA, the CDR3 is TGCAGTGCTATGGACAGGCGGGGTTTGGGCACAGATACGCAGTATTTT.

The chain carries TRBV28 and TRBJ2-5, with D possibly called TRBD1 or TRBD2 (5 bases each). The CDR3 covers 14 residues. V lost 3 bases, J lost 1 base, and 9 bases lay in between. CDR1 and CDR2 from the germline V gene are MDHEN and SYDVKM. CDR3 loop: CASSLVGVQETQYF. In nucleotides, the CDR3 is TGTGCCAGCAGTTTGGTGGGGGTCCAAGAGACCCAGTACTTC.

This clonotype was counted between two and nine times. The V and J genes are TRBV19 and TRBJ1-2; D is uncertain. Germline V gene sequence: CDR1 LNHDA, CDR2 SQIVND (reference sequence). The CDR3 extends over 14 amino acids. The ends were cut back, 0 bases at V and 4 bases at J, with 9 bases in the middle. The CDR3 region has the DNA TGTGCCAGTAGTATAGACATGGGCGCCTATGGCTACACCTTC. Translating it yields CASSIDMGAYGYTF.